This passage covers 18 T cell receptor beta chains from one sample sequenced in a study of beta chain features in type 1 diabetes. The entirety of the isolated RNA underwent reverse transcription, so expressed TCRB transcripts were sequenced. Measured with immunoSEQ multiplex PCR; TCRdb has only the in-frame clones, and not every one. Among 900,000 or so clones listed, roughly 17% were seen once. Sequencing used naive CD4+ T cells from blood. These receptors were obtained from a woman aged 18-30 years in good health.

This clone has a handful of counts. The chain couples TRBV6-5 to TRBJ2-7, with D maybe TRBD2 (6 bases). Trimming cost V 4 bases and J 5 bases, with 18 bases left between them. The CDR3 is 15 residues long. The germline gives CDR1 MNHEY, CDR2 SVGAGI. The DNA for the CDR3 is TGTGCCAGCAGTTCTGCCCCGGGACTTATTCACGAGCAGTACTTC. Amino acids: CASSSAPGLIHEQYF.

The chain employs TRBV27 and TRBJ2-7; tentative D call: TRBD1 (5 bases). This CDR3 is built from 14 residues. In germline, CDR1 is MNHEY, CDR2 SMNVEV (reference sequence). The germline V and J ends were trimmed by 10 bases and 7 bases, with 23 bases remaining between them. CDR3 coding DNA: TGTGCCACCAAGAACCAGGGCCCCTCTGGGGAGCAGTACTTC. Translating gives CATKNQGPSGEQYF.

The chain couples TRBV11-1 to TRBJ2-3; 14 bases line up with TRBD2. The CDR3 loop spans 19 amino acids. Germline values: CDR1 SGHAT, CDR2 FQDESV (reference sequence). J lost 0 bases, V lost 4 bases, and 9 bases had no gene match. The CDR3 loop is CASSSGGLAGVYSTDTQYF. The CDR3 DNA sequence: TGTGCCAGCAGCTCAGGGGGACTAGCGGGAGTCTATAGCACAGATACGCAGTATTTT.

CDR3 nucleotides: TGTGCCACCGTCGGGGAGGCGCGGGAGGGCGTCGATACGCAGTATTTT. Amino acid sequence: CATVGEAREGVDTQYF. This rearrangement joins TRBV28 to TRBJ2-3; 9 bases are a match to TRBD2. Germline CDR1 MDHEN, CDR2 SYDVKM. V lost 10 bases, J lost 6 bases, and 17 bases stayed unmatched. This CDR3 is built from 16 residues.

This clone was seen a few times. This sequence joins TRBV18 and TRBJ2-2; maybe TRBD2 (5 bases). CDR1 is KGHSH and CDR2 is LQKENI in the germline V gene. V was pared by 3 bases and J by 1 base, with 9 bases between. The CDR3 has 15 residues. CDR3 region: CASSPLGVNTGELFF. CDR3 DNA: TGTGCCAGCTCACCCCTCGGGGTGAACACCGGGGAGCTGTTTTTT.

A few counts support this clone. The sample contains more than one DNA sequence encoding this CDR3. The rearrangement joins TRBV9 to TRBJ2-1; 9 nucleotides line up with TRBD2. V lost 0 bases, J lost 3 bases, and 1 base stayed unmatched. The germline V gene has CDR1 SGDLS and CDR2 YYNGEE. The CDR3 is 15 amino acids. For the CDR3, the DNA is TGTGCCAGCAGCGTAGGACTAGCGGACTACAATGAGCAGTTCTTC. As protein: CASSVGLADYNEQFF. Looking up the rest from reference TRBV9 and TRBJ2-1 gives the full variable domain: DSGVTQTPKHLITATGQRVTLRCSPRSGDLSVYWYQQSLDQGLQFLIQYYNGEERAKGNILERFSAQQFPDLHSELNLSSLELGDSALYFCASSVGLADYNEQFFGPGTRLTVL.

The J gene is TRBJ2-1, the V gene TRBV18, with D uncertain. Trimming left V 3 bases short and J 0 bases short, with 15 bases between. The germline gives CDR1 KGHSH, CDR2 LQKENI. The CDR3 covers 17 residues. CDR3 region: CASSPSGGVSSYNEQFF. CDR3 coding DNA: TGTGCCAGCTCACCGTCGGGCGGAGTGAGCTCCTACAATGAGCAGTTCTTC.

The V and J genes are TRBV5-1 and TRBJ2-5, with a tentative D call TRBD1 (6 bases). The CDR3 spans 13 residues. Per the germline V gene, CDR1 is SGHRS and CDR2 is YFSETQ. Trimming stripped 4 bases from V and 5 bases from J, with 12 bases between. Here the CDR3 reads CASSDQRGETQYF. The CDR3 DNA follows: TGCGCCAGCAGCGACCAGAGGGGGGAGACCCAGTACTTC. The whole variable domain, filled in from reference TRBV5-1 and TRBJ2-5, reads KAGVTQTPRYLIKTRGQQVTLSCSPISGHRSVSWYQQTPGQGLQFLFEYFSETQRNKGNFPGRFSGRQFSNSRSEMNVSTLELGDSALYLCASSDQRGETQYFGPGTRLLVL.

This clone was seen a few times. The CDR3 region is CASSLVGLQRYNEQFF. CDR3 DNA sequence: TGTGCCAGCAGCTTAGTTGGACTCCAACGCTACAATGAGCAGTTCTTC. The V and J genes are TRBV7-9 and TRBJ2-1; D may be TRBD2 (5 bases). Trimming took off 1 base at V and 3 bases at J, with 13 bases between the two ends. Per germline, CDR1 SEHNR and CDR2 FQNEAQ (reference sequence). This CDR3 is 16 amino acids long.

CDR3 amino acids: CASSIGMGDRANEQYF. The CDR3 region has the DNA TGTGCCAGTAGTATAGGCATGGGGGACAGGGCGAACGAGCAGTACTTC. J is TRBJ2-7 and V is TRBV19, with TRBD1 matching over 9 bases. The CDR3 is made up of 16 amino acids. The J segment lost 5 bases and the V segment lost 1 base, leaving 9 bases of the junction unmatched. The germline V gene has CDR1 LNHDA and CDR2 SQIVND (reference sequence).

The genes are TRBV7-2 and TRBJ2-7, with 10 bases fitting TRBD2. The junction had 4 bases not matched to a gene; V was cut back by 3 bases and J by 2 bases. The CDR3 covers 15 residues. The germline CDR1 and CDR2 sequences are SGHTA and FQGNSA. This CDR3 is CASSLTSGPTYEQYF. The DNA of the CDR3 is TGTGCCAGCAGCTTGACTAGCGGGCCTACCTACGAGCAGTACTTC.

Only a few counts were recorded for this clone. The rearrangement links TRBV5-8 to TRBJ2-3; no reliable D call. V was shortened by 0 bases and J by 0 bases, with 2 bases between the two germline ends. Germline values: CDR1 SGHTS, CDR2 YDEGEE. The CDR3 consists of 13 residues. CDR3 sequence reads: CASSLVSTDTQYF. CDR3 coding DNA: TGTGCCAGCAGCTTGGTTAGCACAGATACGCAGTATTTT. The variable domain in full, completed from reference TRBV5-8 and TRBJ2-3, reads EAGVTQSPTHLIKTRGQQATLRCSPISGHTSVYWYQQALGLGLQFLLWYDEGEERNRGNFPPRFSGRQFPNYSSELNVNALELEDSALYLCASSLVSTDTQYFGPGTRLTVL.

V and J are TRBV20-1 and TRBJ2-5; D is perhaps TRBD1 (5 bases). CDR1 is DFQATT and CDR2 is SNEGSKA in the germline V gene (reference sequence). The CDR3 length is 11 residues. V lost 6 bases, J lost 5 bases, and 10 bases lay in between. In DNA, the CDR3 is TGCAGTGCCCAGGGATGGGAGACCCAGTACTTC. Translation gives CSAQGWETQYF.

The chain combines TRBV4-3 with TRBJ2-1, with D possibly matching TRBD2 (7 bases). Germline CDR1 is LGHNA and CDR2 is YSLEER. CDR3 length: 15 amino acids. The V end lost 3 bases, the J end lost 1 base, and 10 bases lay between the germline ends. As DNA, the CDR3 is TGCGCCAGCAGCCAGGGGGGGACATCCTACAATGAGCAGTTCTTC. Translated, it gives CASSQGGTSYNEQFF.

The chain uses TRBV4-3 and TRBJ2-7, with a tentative D call TRBD2 (6 bases). V lost 2 bases, J lost 2 bases, and 16 bases lay in between. Looked up from germline, CDR1 is LGHNA and CDR2 is YSLEER. The CDR3 spans 16 residues. The DNA of the CDR3 is TGCGCCAGCAGCCAAACTCTTATGGGCGGGACCTACGAGCAGTACTTC. This encodes CASSQTLMGGTYEQYF.

This clone was seen a few times. The V gene is TRBV4-3, the J gene TRBJ2-5, with 13 nucleotides matching TRBD2. Trimming removed 1 base from V and 2 bases from J; junction bases left unmatched: 13. Germline V lookup: CDR1 LGHNA, CDR2 YSLEER. The length of the CDR3 is 20 residues. CDR3 residues: CASSQGRRVPGLAGQETQYF. DNA of the CDR3: TGCGCCAGCAGCCAAGGCCGTAGGGTTCCGGGACTAGCGGGGCAAGAGACCCAGTACTTC.

The CDR3 spells CASSVNRGAGYEQYF. In nucleotides, the CDR3 is TGTGCCAGCAGCGTCAACAGGGGCGCGGGCTACGAGCAGTACTTC. The gene calls are TRBV9 and TRBJ2-7; 7 bases map to TRBD1. Losses at the gene ends were 2 bases for V and 3 bases for J; bases not matched to a gene: 8. Germline values: CDR1 SGDLS, CDR2 YYNGEE. The CDR3 runs 15 residues.

CDR3 sequence: CASSLSGTRTDTQYF. DNA of the CDR3: TGTGCCAGCAGCTTAAGTGGAACAAGGACAGATACGCAGTATTTT. V and J are TRBV7-2 and TRBJ2-3; D not certain. Germline loops: CDR1 SGHTA, CDR2 FQGNSA. Deletions cut 2 bases from V and 3 bases from J, with 12 bases between. The CDR3 runs 15 residues.